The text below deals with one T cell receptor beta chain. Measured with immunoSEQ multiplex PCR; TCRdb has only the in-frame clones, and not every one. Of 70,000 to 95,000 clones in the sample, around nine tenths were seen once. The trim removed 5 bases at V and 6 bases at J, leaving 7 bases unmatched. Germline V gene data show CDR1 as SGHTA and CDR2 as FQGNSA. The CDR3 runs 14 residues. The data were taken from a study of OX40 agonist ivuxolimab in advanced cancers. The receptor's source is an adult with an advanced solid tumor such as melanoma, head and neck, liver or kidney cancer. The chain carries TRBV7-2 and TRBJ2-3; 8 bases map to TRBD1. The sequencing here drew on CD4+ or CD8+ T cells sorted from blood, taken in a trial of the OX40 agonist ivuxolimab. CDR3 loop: CASSPRTGLDTQYF. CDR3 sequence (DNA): TGTGCCAGCAGCCCTAGGACAGGGCTGGATACGCAGTATTTT.